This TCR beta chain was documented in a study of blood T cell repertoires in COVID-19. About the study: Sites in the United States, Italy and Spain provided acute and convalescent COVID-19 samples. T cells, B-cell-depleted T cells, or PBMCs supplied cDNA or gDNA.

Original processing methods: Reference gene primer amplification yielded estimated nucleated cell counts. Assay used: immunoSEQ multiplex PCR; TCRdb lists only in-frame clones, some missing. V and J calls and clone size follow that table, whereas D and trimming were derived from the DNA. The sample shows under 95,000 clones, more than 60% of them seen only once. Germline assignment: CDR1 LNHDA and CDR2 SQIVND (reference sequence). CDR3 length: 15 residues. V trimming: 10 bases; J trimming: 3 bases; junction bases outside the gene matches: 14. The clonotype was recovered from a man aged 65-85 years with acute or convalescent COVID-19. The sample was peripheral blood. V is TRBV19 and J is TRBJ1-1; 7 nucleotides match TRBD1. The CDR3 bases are TGTGCCAAAAAACTAGACAGGGTGGGGGACACTGAAGCTTTCTTT. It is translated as CAKKLDRVGDTEAFF.